The 32 T cell receptor beta chains presented below share a single source sample, sequenced in a study of long-term antiretroviral therapy in people with HIV. Investigators performed immunoSEQ version v3.0 at survey level. Using immunoSEQ multiplex PCR, the repertoire was profiled, and TCRdb retains in-frame clones only, with some absent. The sample gives about 31,000 clones, 80% to 90% of which show up once; 3.8% is in the top ten. This specimen was unsorted PBMCs, taken 0.8 years before starting antiretroviral therapy. These receptor sequences come from a man aged 18-30 years with HIV.

The rearrangement uses TRBV4-2 and TRBJ1-2, with TRBD1 as a possible D gene (6 bases). CDR3 length: 20 amino acids. V was cut by 3 bases and J by 0 bases, with 26 bases left in between. Germline V CDR1 and CDR2: LGHNA, YNFKEQ. In DNA, the CDR3 is TGTGCCAGCAGCCAGGCCTGGGAGTGGGGGCGACCTCAAGCTAACTATGGCTACACCTTC. This translates into CASSQAWEWGRPQANYGYTF.

This clone turned up a few times. The V and J genes are TRBV4-1 and TRBJ1-6; 7 bases match TRBD1. This CDR3 region has 15 residues. V lost 1 base to trimming and J lost 7 bases; unmatched junction nucleotides: 4. Germline V lookup: CDR1 MGHRA, CDR2 YSYEKL. CDR3 coding DNA: TGCGCCAGCAGCCAAGTTGCAGGGGGAAATTCACCCCTCCACTTT. This sequence encodes CASSQVAGGNSPLHF.

The chain uses TRBV4-1 and TRBJ2-2, with TRBD2 matching over 8 bases. J gave up 6 bases and V 0 bases, and 6 bases lay outside the gene matches. CDR1 and CDR2 from the germline V gene are MGHRA and YSYEKL. This CDR3 contains 16 residues. The CDR3 reads CASSQEAGVVSGELFF. The DNA of the CDR3 is TGCGCCAGCAGCCAAGAAGCGGGAGTCGTGTCCGGGGAGCTGTTTTTT.

The table lists this clone with a few counts. The chain carries TRBV4-2 and TRBJ1-6; no firm D call. The CDR3 loop spans 17 amino acids. V was clipped by 1 base and J by 8 bases, with 18 bases between them. Germline V gene lookup returns CDR1 LGHNA and CDR2 YNFKEQ. The CDR3 here is CASSQGGASTADSPLHF. CDR3 in DNA: TGTGCCAGCAGCCAAGGTGGCGCAAGTACCGCGGATTCACCCCTCCACTTT.

The chain recombines TRBV7-2 with TRBJ2-5, with 8 bases lining up with TRBD1. This CDR3 spans 12 amino acids. Germline V lookup: CDR1 SGHTA, CDR2 FQGNSA. The V gene end was trimmed by 8 bases and the J gene end by 2 bases; junction bases not matched to a gene: 1. In nucleotides, the CDR3 is TGTGCCAGCGGGACAGGTCAAGAGACCCAGTACTTC. Translated: CASGTGQETQYF. Together with reference TRBV7-2 and TRBJ2-5, the CDR3 gives the full variable domain: GAGVSQSPSNKVTEKGKDVELRCDPISGHTALYWYRQSLGQGLEFLIYFQGNSAPDKSGLPSDRFSAERTGGSVSTLTIQRTQQEDSAVYLCASGTGQETQYFGPGTRLLVL.

The chain recombines TRBV27 with TRBJ2-1; D not certain. The CDR3 loop spans 12 amino acids. Trimming took off 2 bases at V and 9 bases at J, with 8 bases between the two ends. Germline values: CDR1 MNHEY, CDR2 SMNVEV (reference sequence). The chain's CDR3 is CASSLTVGEQFF. The CDR3 DNA follows: TGTGCCAGCAGTTTAACAGTAGGTGAGCAGTTCTTC.

J is TRBJ1-1 and V is TRBV6-5; D remains unclear. The CDR3 has 14 residues. With 3 bases removed from V and 0 bases from J, the gap between germline ends came to 8 bases. Per the germline V gene, CDR1 is MNHEY and CDR2 is SVGAGI. The CDR3 reads CASSYQRVNTEAFF. The CDR3 DNA reads TGTGCCAGCAGTTATCAAAGGGTGAACACTGAAGCTTTCTTT.

This clone was seen a few times. The chain joins TRBV7-9 to TRBJ1-4; D is undetermined. Germline V gene data show CDR1 as SEHNR and CDR2 as FQNEAQ (reference sequence). CDR3 length: 15 amino acids. V was cut by 5 bases and J by 0 bases, with 10 bases left in between. CDR3 in DNA: TGTGCCAGCAGCCCAACGCTATCAACTAATGAAAAACTGTTTTTT. Translated: CASSPTLSTNEKLFF.

Only a few counts were recorded for this clone. The chain joins TRBV7-9 to TRBJ1-5; tentative D call: TRBD1 (5 bases). This CDR3 contains 12 residues. V lost 5 bases to trimming and J lost 9 bases, with 11 bases between them. Germline V gene lookup returns CDR1 SEHNR and CDR2 FQNEAQ (reference sequence). CDR3 region: CASSPGAAPQHF. CDR3 DNA sequence: TGTGCCAGCAGCCCCGGGGCCGCGCCCCAGCATTTT.

This chain connects TRBV12-5 to TRBJ2-2; D not resolved. V was clipped by 2 bases and J by 7 bases, with 2 bases between them. This CDR3 comprises 11 residues. Germline values: CDR1 LGHNT, CDR2 FRNRAP. The CDR3 DNA follows: TGTGCTAGTGGTTTGTACGGGGAGCTGTTTTTT. As protein: CASGLYGELFF.

Only a few counts were recorded for this clone. The rearrangement links TRBV5-6 to TRBJ2-1, with 10 positions matching TRBD1. V dropped 0 bases and J dropped 8; count of bases not matched to a gene: 5. Germline CDR1 SGHDT, CDR2 YYEEEE. This CDR3 is built from 15 residues. This CDR3 is CASSLGDRGQDEQFF. CDR3 coding DNA: TGTGCCAGCAGCTTGGGGGACAGGGGCCAGGATGAGCAGTTCTTC.

The chain carries TRBV18 and TRBJ1-2; unclear D gene. Germline assignment: CDR1 KGHSH and CDR2 LQKENI. The CDR3 sequence is 13 residues long. V was shortened by 3 bases and J by 5 bases, with 10 bases between the two germline ends. Here the CDR3 reads CASSPVREYGYTF. The CDR3 DNA follows: TGTGCCAGCTCACCCGTTCGGGAATATGGCTACACCTTC.

The chain has TRBV5-4 and TRBJ1-1; D uncertain. Germline CDR1 is SGHNT and CDR2 is YYREEE (reference sequence). The length of the CDR3 is 14 residues. V dropped 3 bases and J dropped 5 bases, with 14 bases sitting between them. The CDR3 bases are TGTGCCAGCAGCTCCGGACCGGGGAGGACTGAAGCTTTCTTT. Residues: CASSSGPGRTEAFF.

The chain combines TRBV7-8 with TRBJ2-4; unclear D gene. Trimming took 5 bases from V and 4 from J, leaving 18 bases between them. Germline V CDR1 and CDR2: SGHVS, FQNEAQ. The CDR3 covers 16 residues. The CDR3, as DNA: TGTGCCAGCAGCGGCCGGGTTTCATCGTATAAAAACATTCAGTACTTC. As protein: CASSGRVSSYKNIQYF.

The chain carries TRBV18 and TRBJ1-1; 7 bases align to TRBD1. CDR3 length: 16 amino acids. The germline V gene has CDR1 KGHSH and CDR2 LQKENI. The V segment lost 5 bases and the J segment 2 bases; nucleotides outside the gene matches: 11. Written as DNA, the CDR3 is TGTGCCAGCTCATCCTCTTTGACAGGGAAAAACACTGAAGCTTTCTTT. It is translated as CASSSSLTGKNTEAFF.

This chain uses TRBV6-5 with TRBJ1-1; possible D gene TRBD1, 6 bases. V gave up 5 bases and J gave up 5 bases, with 18 bases separating them. The CDR3 spans 15 residues. Germline-derived CDR1 and CDR2 are MNHEY and SVGAGI. CDR3 bases: TGTGCCAGCAGTCATCTCAGGGGAATGGGGACTGAAGCTTTCTTT. It yields the protein CASSHLRGMGTEAFF.

This clone was counted once. The rearrangement links TRBV9 to TRBJ1-2, with no clear D. The length of the CDR3 is 11 residues. Germline V CDR1 and CDR2: SGDLS, YYNGEE. With 4 bases removed from V and 7 bases from J, the gap between germline ends came to 8 bases. The CDR3 nucleotides read TGTGCCAGCAGCTACCCCGGTGGCTACACCTTC. Protein product: CASSYPGGYTF. The full variable domain, with the rest looked up from reference TRBV9 and TRBJ1-2, is DSGVTQTPKHLITATGQRVTLRCSPRSGDLSVYWYQQSLDQGLQFLIQYYNGEERAKGNILERFSAQQFPDLHSELNLSSLELGDSALYFCASSYPGGYTFGSGTRLTVV.

In the case of this clone: Since no conserved phenylalanine or tryptophan closes the CDR3, a read error is the likely cause. The DNA is left out, because the CDR3 cannot be placed on it with certainty; the CDR3 is given as TCRdb lists it. The rearrangement links TRBV13 to TRBJ1-2; TRBD1 is taken as the D call from the table, unchecked against the DNA. The CDR3 comprises 13 residues, both ends counted. Per the germline V gene, CDR1 is PRHDT and CDR2 is FYEKMQ (reference sequence). CDR3 region: CASSTLDRAVVNL.

The V and J genes are TRBV7-9 and TRBJ1-2, with D maybe TRBD1 (5 bases). Deletions cut 2 bases from V and 4 bases from J, with 14 bases between. The CDR3 is made up of 15 amino acids. Germline V gene lookup returns CDR1 SEHNR and CDR2 FQNEAQ (reference sequence). CDR3 coding DNA: TGTGCCAGCAGCTTAAGGCAGGGTCCCATCTATGGCTACACCTTC. This gives the protein CASSLRQGPIYGYTF.

V is TRBV6-5 and J is TRBJ2-1; D not certain. This CDR3 region has 12 residues. Germline assignment: CDR1 MNHEY and CDR2 SVGAGI. Trimming removed 5 bases from V and 10 bases from J, with 12 bases in between. The CDR3 DNA follows: TGTGCCAGCAGTCGGGCAGTTGGAGAGCAGTTCTTC. Translated, it gives CASSRAVGEQFF.

The chain is built from TRBV19 and TRBJ1-5; D not resolved. There are 15 residues in the CDR3. V was pared by 2 bases and J by 0 bases, with 8 bases between. Germline V gene lookup returns CDR1 LNHDA and CDR2 SQIVND (reference sequence). For the CDR3, the DNA is TGTGCCAGTAGTATATCCGGGAATAGCAATCAGCCCCAGCATTTT. This sequence encodes CASSISGNSNQPQHF.

The chain has TRBV5-5 and TRBJ2-2; TRBD2 matches 11 bases. After removal of 0 bases from V and 8 bases from J, the junction contained 9 bases not matched to a gene. Germline CDR1 reads SGHKS; CDR2 reads YYEKEE (reference sequence). The CDR3 runs 17 residues. The CDR3, as DNA: TGTGCCAGCAGCTTGGCCCTGACTAGCGGGACGGATGGGGAGCTGTTTTTT. This translates into CASSLALTSGTDGELFF.

The V call is TRBV6-5, the J call TRBJ1-1, with D possibly being TRBD1 (6 bases). Germline CDR1 and CDR2: MNHEY and SVGAGI. Trimming left V 6 bases short and J 1 base short, with 9 bases between. This CDR3 comprises 13 residues. The DNA of the CDR3 is TGTGCCAGCAGCCGGGACAAGAACACTGAAGCTTTCTTT. It encodes CASSRDKNTEAFF.

The rearrangement uses TRBV28 and TRBJ2-7, with TRBD1 as a possible D gene (6 bases). The CDR3 covers 15 residues. The germline gives CDR1 MDHEN, CDR2 SYDVKM. V gave up 9 bases and J gave up 0 bases, with 18 bases separating them. The CDR3 region is CASTEGDAGSYEQYF. Written as DNA, the CDR3 is TGTGCCAGTACAGAGGGGGATGCGGGCTCCTACGAGCAGTACTTC.

The gene calls are TRBV5-6 and TRBJ1-1; unclear D gene. The CDR3 length is 12 residues. Trimming removed 1 base from V and 1 base from J, with 2 bases in between. Germline assignment: CDR1 SGHDT and CDR2 YYEEEE. The CDR3 sequence is CASSLQNTEAFF. The CDR3 DNA sequence: TGTGCCAGCAGCTTGCAGAACACTGAAGCTTTCTTT.

The rearrangement joins TRBV5-4 to TRBJ1-5; 7 nucleotides line up with TRBD1. This CDR3 comprises 16 residues. Germline V gives CDR1 SGHNT, CDR2 YYREEE (reference sequence). V was pared by 1 base and J by 3 bases, with 7 bases of the junction left unmatched. This CDR3 is CASSLSPGQPNQPQHF. The CDR3 bases are TGTGCCAGCAGCTTGAGCCCGGGACAGCCCAATCAGCCCCAGCATTTT. Filled out from reference TRBV5-4 and TRBJ1-5, the complete variable domain reads ETGVTQSPTHLIKTRGQQVTLRCSSQSGHNTVSWYQQALGQGPQFIFQYYREEENGRGNFPPRFSGLQFPNYSSELNVNALELDDSALYLCASSLSPGQPNQPQHFGDGTRLSIL.

The V call is TRBV30, the J call TRBJ2-6, with 9 bases lining up with TRBD1. V trimming: 5 bases; J trimming: 0 bases; junction bases outside the gene matches: 11. CDR3 length equals 18 residues. Germline-derived CDR1 and CDR2 are GTSNPN and SVGIG (reference sequence). CDR3 region: CAWGTGSSISSGANVLTF. The CDR3 DNA reads as TGTGCCTGGGGGACAGGGTCCTCTATTAGCTCTGGGGCCAACGTCCTGACTTTC.

In nucleotides, the CDR3 is TGCGCCAGCGGTATTCTAGGGGCCAACGTCCTGACTTTC. The encoded protein is CASGILGANVLTF. This sequence joins TRBV4-3 and TRBJ2-6; D is uncertain. V shed 8 bases and J shed 4 bases, with 9 bases lying between them. The V gene's germline CDR1 is LGHNA and CDR2 YSLEER. CDR3 length: 13 residues.

The chain employs TRBV27 and TRBJ1-1; unclear D gene. The germline V and J ends were trimmed by 0 bases and 5 bases, with 7 bases remaining between them. Germline loops: CDR1 MNHEY, CDR2 SMNVEV (reference sequence). This CDR3 is built from 13 residues. The CDR3 bases are TGTGCCAGCAGTTTATCGCTGGTTACTGAAGCTTTCTTT. Protein product: CASSLSLVTEAFF.

This rearrangement joins TRBV7-9 to TRBJ1-2; D perhaps matches TRBD1 (5 bases). This CDR3 contains 13 residues. Germline-derived CDR1 and CDR2 are SEHNR and FQNEAQ (reference sequence). Trimming took off 5 bases at V and 8 bases at J, with 15 bases between the two ends. CDR3 protein: CASSTGLRSGYTF. The CDR3 nucleotides read TGTGCCAGCAGCACGGGACTGAGGTCGGGCTACACCTTC.

This clone has just a few counts. The rearrangement uses TRBV4-2 and TRBJ2-1; D gene ambiguous. CDR1 is LGHNA and CDR2 is YNFKEQ in the germline V gene. This CDR3 has 15 amino acids. V was pared by 1 base and J by 5 bases, with 12 bases between. CDR3 loop: CASSQGPSDHNEQFF. CDR3 nucleotide sequence: TGTGCCAGCAGCCAAGGTCCCTCCGACCACAATGAGCAGTTCTTC.

The chain employs TRBV11-2 and TRBJ2-7; D gene ambiguous. Trimming cost V 0 bases and J 4 bases, with 10 bases left between them. Germline loops: CDR1 SGHAT, CDR2 FQNNGV. This CDR3 has 14 residues. The CDR3 DNA sequence: TGTGCCAGCAGCTTAGATCAAACAGCATACGAGCAGTACTTC. Translation gives CASSLDQTAYEQYF.